The present TCR beta chain was sequenced within a study of cytomegalovirus exposure and HLA in healthy donors. PCR employed 60 Vbeta and 13 Jbeta primers. Using immunoSEQ multiplex PCR, the repertoire was profiled, and TCRdb retains in-frame clones only, with some absent. This repertoire shows some 65,000 clones, about 70% found once; its top ten account for 10% to 11%. Findings and limits, study-wide: Altogether, 150 or so TCR beta chains were recorded as cytomegalovirus-associated.

This clone was recorded a few times. Its target is unknown. The CDR3 spans 17 residues. In germline, CDR1 is LGHNA, CDR2 YSLEER. J gave up 5 bases and V 4 bases, and 15 bases lay outside the gene matches. Sequenced input: PBMCs. The rearrangement uses TRBV4-3 and TRBJ2-7; the match to TRBD1 covers 9 bases. This TCR was recovered from a woman aged 25 to 39 in good health and CMV-seronegative. CDR3 DNA sequence: TGCGCCAGCAGCCGCACTACTGCCCCGGGACAGGGAAACGAGCAGTACTTC. This encodes CASSRTTAPGQGNEQYF.